The 19 T cell receptor beta chains given below trace back to one sample, sequenced in a study of T cell responses to AZD1222 COVID-19 vaccine. Some clones are missing from TCRdb's copy, which holds only in-frame ones; the method was immunoSEQ multiplex PCR. The repertoire holds over 90,000 clones, with roughly nine tenths as singletons. The sample in question was peripheral blood, obtained 28 days after the second AZD1222 dose. These receptor sequences come from an adult who received the AZD1222 COVID-19 vaccine.

V gene TRBV11-3 combines with J gene TRBJ2-1; 10 positions match TRBD2. Trimming cost V 4 bases and J 11 bases; bases outside gene matches: 11. CDR1 is SGHNT and CDR2 is YENEEA in the germline V gene. There are 15 residues in the CDR3. CDR3 sequence (DNA): TGTGCCAGCAGCTACCGCCAGCGGGGGGGCTATAAGCAGTTCTTC. Its translation is CASSYRQRGGYKQFF.

V and J are TRBV6-1 and TRBJ1-2, with a tentative D call TRBD1 (5 bases). The CDR3 consists of 15 residues. CDR1 is MNHNS and CDR2 is SASEGT in the germline V gene. V was pared by 0 bases and J by 5 bases, with 13 bases between. CDR3 region: CASSEAWTSDYGYTF. The CDR3 bases are TGTGCCAGCAGTGAAGCTTGGACATCCGATTATGGCTACACCTTC.

The rearrangement joins TRBV5-1 to TRBJ1-6; 8 bases line up with TRBD1. Germline trimming cut 0 bases from V and 10 bases from J; bases unmatched to any gene: 9. Germline values: CDR1 SGHRS, CDR2 YFSETQ. The CDR3 covers 16 residues. CDR3 residues: CASSLEPGQVGSPLHF. DNA of the CDR3: TGCGCCAGCAGCTTGGAACCGGGACAGGTGGGATCACCCCTCCACTTT.

The chain employs TRBV6-5 and TRBJ2-7; D assignment may be TRBD1 or TRBD2 (5 bases each). V was trimmed by 7 bases and J by 0 bases, leaving 16 bases between them. Germline V lookup: CDR1 MNHEY, CDR2 SVGAGI. The CDR3 runs to 15 residues. CDR3: CASTPPFGGSYEQYF. The CDR3 bases are TGTGCCAGCACCCCCCCATTTGGGGGCTCCTACGAGCAGTACTTC.

The chain employs TRBV9 and TRBJ1-3; D is undetermined. The CDR3 loop spans 14 amino acids. Looked up from germline, CDR1 is SGDLS and CDR2 is YYNGEE. V lost 4 bases and J lost 4, with 12 bases in between. The CDR3 protein is CASSSGPGGNTIYF. As DNA, the CDR3 is TGTGCCAGCAGCTCCGGGCCCGGGGGAAACACCATATATTTT.

This clone was picked up a small number of times. This chain links TRBV4-2 with TRBJ2-2, with TRBD2 identical over 7 bases. Per germline, CDR1 LGHNA and CDR2 YNFKEQ. Unmatched junction bases numbered 4, after V lost 1 base and J lost 5 bases. The CDR3 runs 15 residues. CDR3 DNA: TGTGCCAGCAGCCAAGTGGGAGGGCAGACCGGGGAGCTGTTTTTT. Translated: CASSQVGGQTGELFF.

Only one count was recorded for this clone. V gene TRBV7-8 combines with J gene TRBJ1-2; 7 bases agree with TRBD1. Germline V gives CDR1 SGHVS, CDR2 FQNEAQ. With V trimmed by 2 bases and J by 2 bases, 11 bases remained unmatched. The CDR3 runs to 17 residues. CDR3 nucleotide sequence: TGTGCCAGCAGCTTAAGGCCGGGACAGCCGTTAAACTATGGCTACACCTTC. Translating it yields CASSLRPGQPLNYGYTF.

This rearrangement joins TRBV7-2 to TRBJ1-2; a weak D match, TRBD1 (5 bases). Germline V CDR1 and CDR2: SGHTA, FQGNSA. This CDR3 has 15 amino acids. V was shortened by 1 base and J by 5 bases, with 14 bases between the two germline ends. CDR3 nucleotide sequence: TGTGCCAGCAGCTTAGGGGACCTCAAAGCTTATGGCTACACCTTC. Translation gives CASSLGDLKAYGYTF. Looking up the rest from reference TRBV7-2 and TRBJ1-2 gives the full variable domain: GAGVSQSPSNKVTEKGKDVELRCDPISGHTALYWYRQSLGQGLEFLIYFQGNSAPDKSGLPSDRFSAERTGGSVSTLTIQRTQQEDSAVYLCASSLGDLKAYGYTFGSGTRLTVV.

The genes are TRBV19 and TRBJ2-7, with TRBD1 as a possible D gene (6 bases). Germline V gives CDR1 LNHDA, CDR2 SQIVND (reference sequence). The CDR3 is made up of 14 amino acids. V lost 7 bases, J lost 0 bases, and 13 bases lay in between. In DNA form, the CDR3 reads TGTGCCAGTAACTCACAGGGCCTCTCCTACGAGCAGTACTTC. It codes for CASNSQGLSYEQYF.

V is TRBV12-3 or TRBV12-4 and J is TRBJ2-1; D gene unclear. Trimming shortened V by 6 bases and J by 4 bases, and 10 bases separated the two germline ends. The CDR3 extends over 13 amino acids. The CDR3, as DNA: TGTGCCAGCAGGCGCACAGAGTACAATGAGCAGTTCTTC. It codes for CASRRTEYNEQFF.

V gene TRBV9 combines with J gene TRBJ2-5; possible D gene TRBD1, 6 bases. There are 17 residues in the CDR3. Germline values: CDR1 SGDLS, CDR2 YYNGEE. The ends were cut back, 0 bases at V and 4 bases at J, with 19 bases in the middle. The CDR3 DNA is TGTGCCAGCAGCGTAGGGGGTTTTTGGGGGCAGGTAGAGACCCAGTACTTC. Protein sequence: CASSVGGFWGQVETQYF.

Only one count was recorded for this clone. The chain employs TRBV6-2 or TRBV6-3 and TRBJ1-5, with D possibly TRBD1 on 6 matching bases. V dropped 0 bases and J dropped 3 bases, with 9 bases sitting between them. The CDR3 length is 15 residues. Looked up from germline, CDR1 is MNHEY and CDR2 is SVGEGT. CDR3: CASSYSGGPNQPQHF. The CDR3 nucleotides are TGTGCCAGCAGTTACTCGGGGGGGCCCAATCAGCCCCAGCATTTT.

The chain is built from TRBV18 and TRBJ2-5, with D hard to call. Germline-derived CDR1 and CDR2 are KGHSH and LQKENI. CDR3 length: 15 residues. V was cut by 0 bases and J by 3 bases, with 11 bases left in between. CDR3 coding DNA: TGTGCCAGCTCACCACCTAAAGGGCCCAAAGAGACCCAGTACTTC. Translation gives CASSPPKGPKETQYF.

The chain links TRBV6-5 to TRBJ2-7; 8 bases align to TRBD1. Per germline, CDR1 MNHEY and CDR2 SVGAGI. The J segment lost 4 bases and the V segment lost 2 bases, leaving 10 bases of the junction unmatched. The CDR3 contains 16 residues. In DNA, the CDR3 is TGTGCCAGCAGTTACCTGCATGGGACAGGTCATTACGAGCAGTACTTC. It translates to CASSYLHGTGHYEQYF.

Only one count was recorded for this clone. The chain joins TRBV7-9 to TRBJ1-6; 9 nucleotides agree with TRBD1. CDR1 and CDR2 (germline): SEHNR, FQNEAQ (reference sequence). V shed 4 bases and J 1 base; nucleotides not matched to a gene: 5. The CDR3 spans 17 residues. CDR3 residues: CASSSGTGISYNSPLHF. The DNA for the CDR3 is TGTGCCAGCAGCTCCGGGACAGGGATTTCCTATAATTCACCCCTCCACTTT.

This chain connects TRBV28 to TRBJ2-3; a weak D match, TRBD2 (5 bases). Trimming took 6 bases from V and 2 from J, leaving 6 bases between them. In germline, CDR1 is MDHEN, CDR2 SYDVKM. CDR3 size: 12 residues. CDR3 protein: CASSGDTDTQYF. The CDR3 DNA reads as TGTGCCAGCAGCGGGGACACAGATACGCAGTATTTT.

The J gene is TRBJ1-5, the V gene TRBV27, with a tentative D call TRBD1 (5 bases). V lost 6 bases and J 7 bases, leaving 16 bases between the germline ends. The germline V gene encodes CDR1 MNHEY and CDR2 SMNVEV (reference sequence). The length of the CDR3 is 14 residues. This CDR3 is CASRVRGEGQPQHF. The DNA for the CDR3 is TGTGCCAGCAGAGTTAGGGGTGAGGGACAGCCCCAGCATTTT.

This clone was counted between two and nine times. V usage is TRBV18 and J usage is TRBJ2-3; 7 bases are shared with TRBD2. Germline CDR1 and CDR2: KGHSH and LQKENI. The CDR3 has 15 residues. V shed 4 bases, J shed 2 bases, and the junction held 6 bases outside the gene matches. CDR3 DNA: TGTGCCAGCTCACAGGGACTATCCCCCACAGATACGCAGTATTTT. Its translation is CASSQGLSPTDTQYF.

This clone has only one observation. The CDR3 sequence: CASSWRGIGELFF. The CDR3 nucleotides are TGTGCCAGCAGTTGGCGGGGGATCGGGGAGCTGTTTTTT. The chain has TRBV27 and TRBJ2-2; 7 bases are a match to TRBD2. Germline assignment: CDR1 MNHEY and CDR2 SMNVEV (reference sequence). Trimming cost V 4 bases and J 7 bases; bases outside gene matches: 3. CDR3 length equals 13 residues.